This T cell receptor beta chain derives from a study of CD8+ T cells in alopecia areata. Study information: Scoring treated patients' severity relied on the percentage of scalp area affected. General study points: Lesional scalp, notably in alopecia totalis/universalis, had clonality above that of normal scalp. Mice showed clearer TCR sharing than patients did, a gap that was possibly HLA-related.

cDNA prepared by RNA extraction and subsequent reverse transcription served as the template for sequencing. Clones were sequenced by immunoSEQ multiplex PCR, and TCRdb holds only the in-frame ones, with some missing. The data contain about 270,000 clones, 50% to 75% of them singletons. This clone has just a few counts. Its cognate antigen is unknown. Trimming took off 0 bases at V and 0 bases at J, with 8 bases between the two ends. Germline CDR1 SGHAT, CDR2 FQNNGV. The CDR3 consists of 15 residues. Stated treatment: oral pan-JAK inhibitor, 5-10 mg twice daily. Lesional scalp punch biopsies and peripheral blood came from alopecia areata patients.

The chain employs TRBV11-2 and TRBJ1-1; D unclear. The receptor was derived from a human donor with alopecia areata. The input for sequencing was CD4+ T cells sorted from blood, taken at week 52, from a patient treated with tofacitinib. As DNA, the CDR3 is TGTGCCAGCAGCTTAGACAGGTTCATGAACACTGAAGCTTTCTTT. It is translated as CASSLDRFMNTEAFF.